This entry concerns a single TCR beta chain. The data belong to a study of blood T cell repertoires in COVID-19. Study summary: Samples taken during acute and convalescent COVID-19 were collected in the United States, Italy and Spain. Sample material is recorded as cDNA or gDNA derived from T cells, B-cell-depleted T cells, or PBMCs.

The CDR3 has 19 amino acids. The V and J ends lost 4 bases and 0 bases respectively, with 24 bases between them. CDR1 and CDR2 from the germline V gene are MGHRA and YSYEKL. In the authors' workflow: The assay estimated nucleated cells by amplifying reference gene primers. Data came from immunoSEQ multiplex PCR; TCRdb stores just in-frame clones and leaves some out. V and J calls and clone size are given by that table; D and trimming were obtained from the DNA. The sample has fewer than 150,000 clones, nearly 90% seen once. The specimen sequenced was peripheral blood. This clonotype was sampled from a woman in her sixties or seventies who had recovered from COVID-19. This chain uses TRBV4-1 with TRBJ1-2; D gene uncertain. For the CDR3, the DNA is TGCGCCAGCAGCCCCTTATTTGGCAGTCTTACGTCCGCTAACTATGGCTACACCTTC. Encoded protein: CASSPLFGSLTSANYGYTF.